Listed here is a single T cell receptor (beta chain). The antigen is undetermined. The sample belongs to a study of cytotoxic CD8 clonotypes in ibrutinib-treated CLL. About the study: Partial response was seen in about 24 patients and complete response in 2; after median roughly 6 years, roughly 14 stayed remitted, about 12 progressed.

Repertoires were generated with immunoSEQ multiplex PCR, while TCRdb's copy carries only in-frame clones and drops some. The data contain 300,000 to 350,000 clones, more than 65% of them singletons. Libraries of TCR beta were made from 1.5 to 2.5 micrograms of genomic DNA that came from cryopreserved PBMCs. Study findings and constraints: Clonality at baseline surpassed age-matched healthy donors and tracked circulating CD8+ T-cell counts.

CDR1 is MGHRA, CDR2 YSYEKL, per germline. The CDR3 is 14 amino acids. V was clipped by 0 bases and J by 2 bases, with 8 bases between them. This clonotype was sampled from a human donor with chronic lymphocytic leukemia. This specimen was PBMCs, taken before ibrutinib treatment. V is TRBV4-1 and J is TRBJ2-7; no clear D gene. The CDR3 is CASSQEQDTYEQYF. For the CDR3, the DNA is TGCGCCAGCAGCCAAGAGCAGGATACCTACGAGCAGTACTTC.